Listed below are T cell receptor beta chains from one sample, sequenced in a study of blood T cell repertoires in COVID-19. Data came from immunoSEQ multiplex PCR; TCRdb stores just in-frame clones and leaves some out. The top ten clones hold approximately 2.9% of a sample with 400,000 or so clones, about 88% of them seen once. Material: peripheral blood. All receptors come from a human donor in a cohort sampled during active COVID-19. The CDR3 runs from the conserved cysteine through the conserved F or W. D genes are given only for firm matches. The size field is filled for only some rows; it gives once, few, many or a size class.

>-|TRBV6-5|TRBJ1-2|TRBD1
CASSYGDRGGYGYTF
TGTGCCAGCAGTTACGGGGACAGGGGGGGCTATGGCTACACCTTC
>-|TRBV5-4|TRBJ1-6|TRBD1
CASSPDRGPTSPLHF
TGTGCCAGCAGCCCCGACAGGGGACCCACTTCACCCCTCCACTTT
>-|TRBV6-2/TRBV6-3|TRBJ2-1|-
CASSASGIIPGEQFF
TGTGCCAGCAGCGCCTCCGGGATCATACCGGGGGAGCAGTTCTTC
>-|TRBV4-1|TRBJ2-7|TRBD2
CASSQDWGGREQYF
TGCGCCAGCAGCCAAGATTGGGGGGGTCGGGAGCAGTACTTC
>-|TRBV11-2|TRBJ2-1|-
CASSTQPGPQGEQFF
TGTGCCAGCAGCACCCAGCCGGGCCCCCAGGGTGAGCAGTTCTTC
>-|TRBV9|TRBJ2-5|-
CASSVGEKGETQYF
TGTGCCAGCAGCGTAGGAGAAAAGGGGGAGACCCAGTACTTC
>-|TRBV28|TRBJ1-3|-
CASSSRTDISSGNTIYF
TGTGCCAGCAGCTCCCGGACAGACATAAGCTCTGGAAACACCATATATTTT
>-|TRBV30|TRBJ2-5|TRBD1
CAWGGQAQETQYF
TGTGCCTGGGGCGGACAGGCCCAAGAGACCCAGTACTTC
>-|TRBV3-1/TRBV3-2|TRBJ2-2|-
CASSQEGEANTGELFF
TGTGCCAGCAGCCAAGAAGGGGAGGCGAACACCGGGGAGCTGTTTTTT
>-|TRBV19|TRBJ2-3|TRBD1
CASSIVSTGGSDTQYF
TGTGCCAGTAGTATCGTTTCGACAGGGGGATCGGATACGCAGTATTTT
>-|TRBV7-9|TRBJ2-2|-
CASSLLQGTGELFF
TGTGCCAGCAGTCTACTCCAGGGGACCGGGGAGCTGTTTTTT
>few|TRBV4-1|TRBJ2-3|-
CASSQESGYYTDTQYF
TGCGCCAGCAGCCAAGAGAGCGGATATTACACAGATACGCAGTATTTT
>-|TRBV11-2|TRBJ2-3|-
CASSLGLGGTDTQYF
TGTGCCAGCAGCTTAGGCCTAGGGGGCACAGATACGCAGTATTTT
>once|TRBV7-7|TRBJ2-2|-
CASSASGTNTGELFF
TGTGCTAGCAGCGCAAGCGGAACCAACACCGGGGAGCTGTTTTTT
>once|TRBV5-1|TRBJ2-1|TRBD2
CASSPGLAAYNEQFF
TGCGCCAGCAGCCCGGGACTAGCGGCTTACAATGAGCAGTTCTTC
>-|TRBV7-2|TRBJ2-3|-
CASSLGLATDTQYF
TGTGCCAGCAGCTTAGGTCTAGCCACAGATACGCAGTATTTT
>-|TRBV5-1|TRBJ2-5|TRBD2
CASSLEAGVGETQYF
TGCGCCAGCAGCTTGGAGGCGGGAGTGGGGGAGACCCAGTACTTC
>-|TRBV7-8|TRBJ1-3|TRBD1
CASTDDRGRSGNTIYF
TGTGCCAGCACCGATGACAGGGGACGTTCCGGAAACACCATATATTTT
>once|TRBV2|TRBJ2-5|TRBD1
CASTNSRGETQYF
TGTGCCAGCACAAACAGCAGGGGGGAGACCCAGTACTTC
>-|TRBV5-4|TRBJ2-1|-
CASSSPSDSYNEQFF
TGTGCCAGCAGCTCTCCTAGCGACTCCTACAATGAGCAGTTCTTC
>-|TRBV19|TRBJ2-7|-
CASRSSYEQYF
TGTGCCAGTAGGAGCTCCTACGAGCAGTACTTC
>-|TRBV12-2|TRBJ2-7|-
CASRLAPLLGAYEQYF
TGTGCAAGTCGCTTAGCGCCACTTTTAGGGGCCTACGAGCAGTACTTC
>-|TRBV5-4|TRBJ2-2|-
CASSQQAGAEHGELFF
TGTGCCAGCAGCCAACAGGCAGGGGCTGAACACGGGGAGCTGTTTTTT
>-|TRBV7-3|TRBJ2-3|TRBD2
CASSLLPGLARDTQYF
TGTGCCAGCAGCCTATTGCCGGGACTAGCTCGCGATACGCAGTATTTT
>once|TRBV18|TRBJ2-7|TRBD2
CASSPRGGSGTYEQYF
TGTGCCAGCTCCCCACGGGGCGGTAGCGGGACCTACGAGCAGTACTTC
>-|TRBV10-3|TRBJ1-1|-
CAISESKAGVMNTEAFF
TGTGCCATCAGTGAGTCGAAGGCAGGGGTTATGAACACTGAAGCTTTCTTT
>many|TRBV9|TRBJ2-7|-
CASSVEGRAGFDEQYF
TGTGCCAGCAGCGTAGAGGGGCGTGCGGGATTCGACGAGCAGTACTTC
>once|TRBV9|TRBJ1-3|-
CASSPRAGNTIYF
TGTGCCAGCTCTCCCAGGGCTGGAAACACCATATATTTT
>-|TRBV9|TRBJ1-2|TRBD1
CASSLPRTGGVDGYTF
TGTGCCAGCAGCCTCCCTCGGACAGGGGGAGTAGACGGCTACACCTTC
>-|TRBV11-2|TRBJ2-3|-
CASSLDVATDTQYF
TGTGCCAGCAGCTTAGATGTGGCCACAGATACGCAGTATTTT
>once|TRBV9|TRBJ2-5|TRBD2
CASSVGPWASSGGTTGETQYF
TGTGCCAGCAGCGTAGGCCCGTGGGCTTCGAGCGGGGGGACGACGGGTGAGACCCAGTACTTC
>-|TRBV7-8|TRBJ1-1|-
CASTKTGAPNTEAFF
TGTGCCAGCACCAAGACGGGAGCCCCGAACACTGAAGCTTTCTTT
>once|TRBV28|TRBJ2-7|TRBD2
CASGWGGASYEQYF
TGTGCCAGCGGTTGGGGGGGAGCGTCCTACGAGCAGTACTTC
>once|TRBV7-8|TRBJ1-2|-
CASNEKRGKVDGYTF
TGTGCCAGCAACGAAAAACGGGGAAAAGTCGATGGCTACACCTTC
>-|TRBV2|TRBJ2-3|-
CASSDSPGGITDTQYF
TGTGCCAGCAGTGACTCACCCGGGGGTATCACAGATACGCAGTATTTT
>few|TRBV6-1|TRBJ1-4|-
CASSEAPQGPGEKLFF
TGTGCCAGCAGTGAAGCGCCGCAGGGGCCGGGTGAAAAACTGTTTTTT
>-|TRBV6-7|TRBJ1-2|TRBD1
CASSYSNRQGQNGYTF
TGTGCCAGCAGTTACTCCAACCGACAGGGTCAGAATGGCTACACCTTC
>-|TRBV7-3|TRBJ1-4|TRBD1
CASSLAGRGTNEKLFF
TGTGCCAGCAGCTTGGCAGGCAGGGGGACTAATGAAAAACTGTTTTTT
>-|TRBV3-1/TRBV3-2|TRBJ2-2|TRBD1
CASTRPGTGSNTGELFF
TGTGCCAGCACCCGTCCCGGGACAGGGTCGAACACCGGGGAGCTGTTTTTT
>-|TRBV6-5|TRBJ2-1|-
CASHDRFGEQFF
TGTGCCAGCCACGACAGGTTTGGTGAGCAGTTCTTC
>-|TRBV4-1|TRBJ1-4|-
CASSGGPTNEKLFF
TGCGCCAGCAGCGGGGGCCCAACTAATGAAAAACTGTTTTTT
>-|TRBV6-6|TRBJ2-1|TRBD1
CASSIRDRGIGEQFF
TGTGCCAGCAGCATCCGGGACAGGGGAATAGGTGAGCAGTTCTTC
>-|TRBV4-2|TRBJ2-6|TRBD2
CASSHSGSSGANVLTF
TGTGCCAGCAGCCATAGCGGGAGCTCCGGGGCCAACGTCCTGACTTTC
>-|TRBV14|TRBJ1-1|-
CASSQNIQENTEAFF
TGTGCCAGCAGCCAGAACATACAAGAGAACACTGAAGCTTTCTTT
>-|TRBV7-6|TRBJ2-5|TRBD2
CASSQSGRRQETQYF
TGTGCCAGCAGCCAGAGCGGGAGGCGGCAAGAGACCCAGTACTTC
>few|TRBV19|TRBJ1-5|-
CASSIKQGNQPQHF
TGTGCCAGTAGTATAAAACAGGGCAATCAGCCCCAGCATTTT
>-|TRBV6-1|TRBJ2-6|-
CASSAPNFSGANVLTF
TGTGCCAGCAGTGCCCCGAACTTCTCTGGGGCCAACGTCCTGACTTTC
>-|TRBV30|TRBJ2-1|-
CAWRDFSRSPINEQFF
TGTGCCTGGAGAGATTTTAGCCGGAGTCCAATCAATGAGCAGTTCTTC
>-|TRBV6-1|TRBJ2-7|TRBD1
CASSDPPGQGLNEQYF
TGTGCCAGCAGTGACCCACCGGGACAGGGGCTTAACGAGCAGTACTTC
>-|TRBV28|TRBJ2-1|-
CASSYNIRGYNEQFF
TGTGCCAGCAGTTACAACATAAGGGGTTACAATGAGCAGTTCTTC
>-|TRBV25-1|TRBJ2-1|TRBD2
CASSEFSWTSSHYNEQFF
TGTGCCAGCAGTGAATTCAGTTGGACTAGCAGCCACTACAATGAGCAGTTCTTC
>-|TRBV19|TRBJ2-7|TRBD1
CASSNPGGGRSYEQYF
TGTGCCAGTAGCAATCCAGGGGGCGGACGTTCCTACGAGCAGTACTTC
>-|TRBV29-1|TRBJ1-1|-
CSVRGPNTEAFF
TGCAGCGTTAGGGGCCCGAACACTGAAGCTTTCTTT
>-|TRBV2|TRBJ1-5|-
CASRGGTGQPQHF
TGTGCCAGCAGGGGGGGGACGGGTCAGCCCCAGCATTTT
>-|TRBV4-1|TRBJ2-1|TRBD2
CASSQDLAGGFYNEQFF
TGCGCCAGCAGCCAAGACCTAGCGGGGGGATTCTACAATGAGCAGTTCTTC
>-|TRBV18|TRBJ1-1|TRBD1
CASSPLRGHTEAFF
TGTGCCAGCTCACCCCTCAGGGGGCACACTGAAGCTTTCTTT
>-|TRBV27|TRBJ2-6|-
CASSLSKGVGANVLTF
TGTGCCAGCAGTTTATCGAAGGGAGTAGGGGCCAACGTCCTGACTTTC
>-|TRBV2|TRBJ2-1|TRBD2
CASRPRTSGRARNEQFF
TGTGCCAGCAGACCTCGGACTAGCGGGAGGGCCCGCAATGAGCAGTTCTTC
>once|TRBV30|TRBJ2-3|-
CAWRIQGGDTQYF
TGTGCCTGGAGGATACAGGGTGGAGATACGCAGTATTTT